A selection of T cell receptor beta chains follows, all from one sample in a study of T cell responses to AZD1222 COVID-19 vaccine. The method was immunoSEQ multiplex PCR; TCRdb's version includes in-frame clones alone and lacks a portion of them. The table includes 40,000 to 45,000 clones, about three quarters detected once. Sample: peripheral blood, taken on day 0 of AZD1222 vaccination. Receptors originate from an adult in good health. Both conserved end residues are part of each CDR3. Each record gives: clone size, J gene, D gene, V gene, CDR3 DNA, CDR3 protein. A D gene is named only where the DNA matches it firmly. Expanded clones are given a class, and other clones once, few, many or no size at all.

>.|TRBJ1-4|.|TRBV19
TGTGCCAGTAGTGCGGACTTCCAGGCTGAAAAACTGTTTTTT
CASSADFQAEKLFF
>.|TRBJ1-2|TRBD1|TRBV19
TGTGCCAGTACCCTGGGACAGGGAGGATCGGGAGGCTACACCTTC
CASTLGQGGSGGYTF
>.|TRBJ2-3|.|TRBV29-1
TGCAGCAGCCTCACAGATACGCAGTATTTT
CSSLTDTQYF
>.|TRBJ2-6|.|TRBV6-5
TGTGCCAGCAGTTTGACAGGCTCGGGGGCCAACGTCCTGACTTTC
CASSLTGSGANVLTF
>.|TRBJ2-1|.|TRBV11-2
TGTGCCAGCAACCAGGGGGGGTACAATGAGCAGTTCTTC
CASNQGGYNEQFF
>few|TRBJ1-5|TRBD1|TRBV6-2/TRBV6-3
TGTGCCAGCAGTTTAAGGGGGCGCGGTCAGCCCCAGCATTTT
CASSLRGRGQPQHF
>.|TRBJ1-4|.|TRBV2
TGTGCCAGCAGTGAATACGGGAATGAAAAACTGTTTTTT
CASSEYGNEKLFF
>.|TRBJ2-3|TRBD1|TRBV19
TGTGCCAGTAGTCCGCGACAGGGAGGCACAGATACGCAGTATTTT
CASSPRQGGTDTQYF
>medium-sized|TRBJ1-5|.|TRBV6-6
TGTGCCAGCAGCCCGGGGAATAGCAATCAGCCCCAGCATTTT
CASSPGNSNQPQHF
>few|TRBJ1-5|TRBD1|TRBV20-1
TGCAGTGCTAGTATCGCGGACAGGACCAATCAGCCCCAGCATTTT
CSASIADRTNQPQHF
>.|TRBJ1-1|.|TRBV6-1
TGTGCCAGCAGTGAAATTGAAGGGACCGGGGGATTT
CASSEIEGTGGF
>.|TRBJ2-1|TRBD1|TRBV14
TGTGCCAGCAGCCTCCCGGACAGGTACTTGGGGGATGAGCAGTTCTTC
CASSLPDRYLGDEQFF
>once|TRBJ2-7|TRBD1|TRBV13
TGTGCCAGCAGCTTTGCACAGGGGACCTACGAGCAGTACTTC
CASSFAQGTYEQYF
>.|TRBJ2-1|.|TRBV14
TGTGCCAGCAGCCAAGATTCCGGGACACTATACAATGAGCAGTTCTTC
CASSQDSGTLYNEQFF
>few|TRBJ2-1|.|TRBV7-7
TGTGCCAGCAGCCTCCTTCCCGGCGGGTCCTACAATGAGCAGTTCTTC
CASSLLPGGSYNEQFF
>few|TRBJ1-2|TRBD1|TRBV2
TGTGCCAGCAGCGGGACAGGCGAGTATGGCTACACCTTC
CASSGTGEYGYTF
>few|TRBJ1-3|.|TRBV2
TGTGCCAGCAGTGCATCTCCTGGAAACACCATATATTTT
CASSASPGNTIYF
>.|TRBJ1-2|.|TRBV6-5
TGTGCCAGCAGTTATCTCAGTCATTATGGCTACACCTTC
CASSYLSHYGYTF
>.|TRBJ1-1|TRBD1|TRBV5-6
TGTGCCAGCAGTTTACAGGGGCTCTGGGCTGAAGCTTTCTTT
CASSLQGLWAEAFF
>.|TRBJ2-7|.|TRBV2
TGTGCCAGCAGTGAACAAGACTACGAGCAGTACTTC
CASSEQDYEQYF
>.|TRBJ2-1|.|TRBV29-1
TGCAGCGTTGTCCTGGCGATATCCTACAATGAGCAGTTCTTC
CSVVLAISYNEQFF
>.|TRBJ1-5|.|TRBV2
TGTGCCAGCACCCGGACAGCAAAGCAGCCCCAGCATTTT
CASTRTAKQPQHF
>.|TRBJ2-1|.|TRBV6-1
TGTGCCAGCAGTGAATTAAGCTACAATGAGCAGTTCTTC
CASSELSYNEQFF
>.|TRBJ2-7|TRBD1|TRBV11-2
TGTGCCAGCAGCCGGGGACAGGGGATTCACGAGCAGTACTTC
CASSRGQGIHEQYF
>.|TRBJ1-2|TRBD1|TRBV18
TGTGCCAGCTCACCCACCGGACAGGGGACCTCCTATGGCTACACCTTC
CASSPTGQGTSYGYTF
>.|TRBJ2-1|TRBD2|TRBV29-1
TGCAGCGTTGGGACTACTAGCGGGGGGGCCGATGGGTTCTTC
CSVGTTSGGADGFF
>.|TRBJ2-1|.|TRBV5-4
TGTGCCAGCAGCTTGGATTTGGCCTACAATGAGCAGTTCTTC
CASSLDLAYNEQFF
>.|TRBJ1-3|.|TRBV20-1
TGCAGTGCTAATTCCCGAAACACCATATATTTT
CSANSRNTIYF
>few|TRBJ1-5|TRBD1|TRBV7-9
TGTGCCAGCAGCTTAACGGGACAGGGCCGTCAGCCCCAGCATTTT
CASSLTGQGRQPQHF
>.|TRBJ1-6|.|TRBV3-1/TRBV3-2
TGTGCCAGCAGCCGGGGTATTATAGGTTCAGGGGATAATTCACCCCTCCACTTT
CASSRGIIGSGDNSPLHF
>.|TRBJ2-3|.|TRBV10-3
TGTGCCATTGACACCGTCAGGGACACAGATACGCAGTATTTT
CAIDTVRDTDTQYF
>medium-sized|TRBJ1-4|TRBD1|TRBV4-1
TGCGCCAGCAGCTTGACAGGGCCTCATAATGAAAAACTGTTTTTT
CASSLTGPHNEKLFF